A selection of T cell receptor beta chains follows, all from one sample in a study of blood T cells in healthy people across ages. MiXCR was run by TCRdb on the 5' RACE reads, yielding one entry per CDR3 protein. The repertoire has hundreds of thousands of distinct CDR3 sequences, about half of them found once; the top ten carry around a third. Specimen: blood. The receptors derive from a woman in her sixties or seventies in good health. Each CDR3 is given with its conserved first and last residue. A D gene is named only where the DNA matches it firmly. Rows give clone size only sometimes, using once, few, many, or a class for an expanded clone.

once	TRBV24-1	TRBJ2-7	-	TGTACCACCATCTCCTCTGACAGGCCCTACGAGCAGTACTTC	CTTISSDRPYEQYF
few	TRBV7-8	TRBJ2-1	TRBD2	TGTGCCAGCAGCCGGCGAGCGGGAGGGGGCTTTGAGCAGTTCTTC	CASSRRAGGGFEQFF
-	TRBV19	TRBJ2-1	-	TGTGCCAGTAACCCGGGGAGCAGTTGGAATGAGCAGTTCTTC	CASNPGSSWNEQFF
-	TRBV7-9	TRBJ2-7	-	TGTGCCAGCAGCTTAGTTTCCCGCCCCTACGAGCAGTACTTC	CASSLVSRPYEQYF
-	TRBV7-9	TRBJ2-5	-	TGTGCCAGCAGTCATCTGCTTGAGCAGTACTTC	CASSHLLEQYF
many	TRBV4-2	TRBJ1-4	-	TGTGCCAGCAGCCAAGATTTCGTGCAGTTAAATGAAAAACTGTTTTTT	CASSQDFVQLNEKLFF
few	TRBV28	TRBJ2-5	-	TGTGCCAGCCATAGGCGGGGCCAAGAGACCCAGTACTTC	CASHRRGQETQYF
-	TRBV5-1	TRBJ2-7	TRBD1	TGCGCCAGCAGCTCAGACACAGGGGGCCGCGGGAACGAGCAGTACTTC	CASSSDTGGRGNEQYF
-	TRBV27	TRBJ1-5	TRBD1	TGTGCCAGCGGTCCGAATACAGGGGGTAATCAGCCCCAGCATTTT	CASGPNTGGNQPQHF
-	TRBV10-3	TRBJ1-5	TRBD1	TGTGCCATCAGTGAGTCGATTAGGGGACAGGGGTACAATCAGCCCCAGCATTTT	CAISESIRGQGYNQPQHF
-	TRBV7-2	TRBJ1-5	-	TGTGCCAGCAGCCCTTGGCAGGGGCAGCCCCAGCATTTT	CASSPWQGQPQHF
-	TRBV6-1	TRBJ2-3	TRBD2	TGTGCCAGCAGCCACGGGACTAGCGGGGGCAAGGGAGATACGCAGTATTTT	CASSHGTSGGKGDTQYF
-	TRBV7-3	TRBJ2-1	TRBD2	TGTGCCAGCAGCCCCCCAGAGGCGGGAGGATCCTACAATGAGCAGTTCTTC	CASSPPEAGGSYNEQFF
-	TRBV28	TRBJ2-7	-	TGTGCCAGCAATACAGGGGGGGGCCCCTACGAGCAGTACTTC	CASNTGGGPYEQYF
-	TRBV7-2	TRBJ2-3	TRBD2	TGTGCCAGCAGCTTTAGTCGGGAGGGCCGAAATACGCAGTATTTT	CASSFSREGRNTQYF
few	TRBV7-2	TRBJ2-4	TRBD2	TGTGCCAGCACTCTAGCGGGAGAAAACATTCAGTACTTC	CASTLAGENIQYF
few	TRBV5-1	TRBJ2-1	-	TGCGCCAGCAGCTTGGCTGGGGATAGCTCCTACAATGAGCAGTTCTTC	CASSLAGDSSYNEQFF
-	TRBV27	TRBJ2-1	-	TGTGCCAGCAGTTTATCTGCGGAGTATGAGCGGTTCTTC	CASSLSAEYERFF
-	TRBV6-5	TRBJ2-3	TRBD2	TGTGCCATCGGTAGCGGGAGGGCCACAGATACGCAGTATTTT	CAIGSGRATDTQYF
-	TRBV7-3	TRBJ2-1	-	TGTGCCAGCAGCTCGGACAATTACAATGAGCAGTTCTTC	CASSSDNYNEQFF
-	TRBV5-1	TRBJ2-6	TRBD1	TGCGCCAGCAGCCCACTACGACAGGGCTCTGGGGCCAACGTCCTGACTTTC	CASSPLRQGSGANVLTF
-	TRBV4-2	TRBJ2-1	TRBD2	TGTGCCAGCAGCCAAGAAACTAGCGATGAGCAGTTCTTC	CASSQETSDEQFF
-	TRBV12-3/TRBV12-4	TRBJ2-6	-	TGTGCCAGCAGTAGTCGAGCAGGGATTACTGGGGCCAACGTCCTGACTTTC	CASSSRAGITGANVLTF
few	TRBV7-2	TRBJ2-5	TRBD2	TGTGCCAGCATCTTGGGGGGGAGGGCCAGAGAGACCCAGTACTTC	CASILGGRARETQYF
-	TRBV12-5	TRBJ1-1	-	TGTGCTAGTGGTCCCCCCGGGCGGGCAGGGGAAGCTTTCTTT	CASGPPGRAGEAFF
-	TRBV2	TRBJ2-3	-	TGTGCCAGCAGTGATGTGGGTACAGATACGCAGTATTTT	CASSDVGTDTQYF
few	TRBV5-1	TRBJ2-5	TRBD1	TGCGCCAGCAGCAAAGGACAGGGGGCTGTAGAGACCCAGTACTTC	CASSKGQGAVETQYF
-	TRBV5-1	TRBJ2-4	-	TGCGCCAGCCGAGCAGCCGAGCCCTATTTAGCCAAAAACATTCAGTACTTC	CASRAAEPYLAKNIQYF
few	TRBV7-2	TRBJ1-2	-	TGTGCCAGCAGCTTTAGGACAGAAAACTATGGCTACACCTTC	CASSFRTENYGYTF
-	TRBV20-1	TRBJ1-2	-	TGCAGTGCAAACATCCTTGAAGGGGACTATGGCTACACCTTC	CSANILEGDYGYTF
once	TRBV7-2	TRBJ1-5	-	TGTGCCAGCAGCACCCGACAGTTCAATCAGCCCCAGCATTTT	CASSTRQFNQPQHF
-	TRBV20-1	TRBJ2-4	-	TGCAGTGCGGCTCTAGAGCTAGCCAAAAACATTCAGTACTTC	CSAALELAKNIQYF
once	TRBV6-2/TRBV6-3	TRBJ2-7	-	TGTGCCAGCAGTTACATCCGCCAGGGAAGTGGAGGTTACGAGCAGTACTTC	CASSYIRQGSGGYEQYF
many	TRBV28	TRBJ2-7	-	TGTGCCAGCAGCTTGGGACTCTACGAGCAGTACTTC	CASSLGLYEQYF
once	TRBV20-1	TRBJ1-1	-	TGCAGTGCCGAGAGACGGATAAACACTGAAGCTTTCTTT	CSAERRINTEAFF